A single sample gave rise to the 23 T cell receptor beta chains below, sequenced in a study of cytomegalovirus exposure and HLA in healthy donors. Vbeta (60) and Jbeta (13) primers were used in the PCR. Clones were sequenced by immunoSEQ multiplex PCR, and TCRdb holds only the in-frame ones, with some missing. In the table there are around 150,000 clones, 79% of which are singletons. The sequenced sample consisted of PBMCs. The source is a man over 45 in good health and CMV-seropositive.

CDR3 nucleotide sequence: TGTGCCAGTAGTATACAGGGAGGAGACACTGAAGCTTTCTTT. This translates into CASSIQGGDTEAFF. The V and J genes are TRBV19 and TRBJ1-1; D is perhaps TRBD1 (5 bases). CDR1 is LNHDA and CDR2 is SQIVND in the germline V gene (reference sequence). Deletions cut 2 bases from V and 3 bases from J, with 10 bases between. The CDR3 sequence is 14 residues long.

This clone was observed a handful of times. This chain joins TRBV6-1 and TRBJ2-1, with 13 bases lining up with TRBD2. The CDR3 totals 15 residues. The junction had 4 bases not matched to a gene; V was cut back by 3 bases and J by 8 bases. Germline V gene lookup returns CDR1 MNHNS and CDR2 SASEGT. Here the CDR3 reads CASSDAGLAGHEQFF. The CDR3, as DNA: TGTGCCAGCAGTGATGCGGGACTAGCGGGACATGAGCAGTTCTTC.

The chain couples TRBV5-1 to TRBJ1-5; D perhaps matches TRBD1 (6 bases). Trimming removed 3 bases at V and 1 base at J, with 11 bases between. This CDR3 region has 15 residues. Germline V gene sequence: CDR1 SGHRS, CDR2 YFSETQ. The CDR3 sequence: CASSSTGESNQPQHF. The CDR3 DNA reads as TGCGCCAGCAGCTCGACAGGAGAGAGCAATCAGCCCCAGCATTTT.

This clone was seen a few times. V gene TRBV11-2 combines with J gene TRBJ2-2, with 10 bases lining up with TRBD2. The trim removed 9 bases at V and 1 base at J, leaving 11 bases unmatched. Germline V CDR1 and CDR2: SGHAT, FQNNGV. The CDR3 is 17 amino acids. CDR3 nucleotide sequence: TGTGCCAGTTGTATGGGATTAGCGGGAGGGAACACCGGGGAGCTGTTTTTT. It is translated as CASCMGLAGGNTGELFF.

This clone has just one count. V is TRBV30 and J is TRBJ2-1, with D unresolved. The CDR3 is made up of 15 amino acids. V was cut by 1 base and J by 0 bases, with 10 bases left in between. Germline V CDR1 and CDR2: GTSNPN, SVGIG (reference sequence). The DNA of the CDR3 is TGTGCCTGGAGTGCTACCGAGAGCTCCTACAATGAGCAGTTCTTC. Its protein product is CAWSATESSYNEQFF. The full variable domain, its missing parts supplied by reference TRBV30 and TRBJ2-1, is SQTIHQWPATLVQPVGSPLSLECTVEGTSNPNLYWYRQAAGRGLQLLFYSVGIGQISSEVPQNLSASRPQDRQFILSSKKLLLSDSGFYLCAWSATESSYNEQFFGPGTRLTVL.

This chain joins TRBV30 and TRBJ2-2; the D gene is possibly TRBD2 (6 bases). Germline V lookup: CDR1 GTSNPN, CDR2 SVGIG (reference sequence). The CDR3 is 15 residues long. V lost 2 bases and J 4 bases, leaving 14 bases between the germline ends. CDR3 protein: CAWSRLTSPTGELFF. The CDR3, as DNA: TGTGCCTGGAGTCGCCTTACTAGCCCCACCGGGGAGCTGTTTTTT.

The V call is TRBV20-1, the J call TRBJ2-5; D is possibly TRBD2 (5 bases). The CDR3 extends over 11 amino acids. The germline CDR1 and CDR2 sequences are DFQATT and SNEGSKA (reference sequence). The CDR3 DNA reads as TGCAGCCGACGGGGTGAGGAGACCCAGTACTTC. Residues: CSRRGEETQYF.

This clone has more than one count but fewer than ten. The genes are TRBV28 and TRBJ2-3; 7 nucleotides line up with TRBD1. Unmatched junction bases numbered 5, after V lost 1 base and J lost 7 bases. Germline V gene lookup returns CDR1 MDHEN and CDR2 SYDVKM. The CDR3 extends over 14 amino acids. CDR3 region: CASSLLQGWNTQYF. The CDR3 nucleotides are TGTGCCAGCAGTTTATTACAGGGGTGGAATACGCAGTATTTT. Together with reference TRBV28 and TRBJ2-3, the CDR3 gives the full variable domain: DVKVTQSSRYLVKRTGEKVFLECVQDMDHENMFWYRQDPGLGLRLIYFSYDVKMKEKGDIPEGYSVSREKKERFSLILESASTNQTSMYLCASSLLQGWNTQYFGPGTRLTVL.

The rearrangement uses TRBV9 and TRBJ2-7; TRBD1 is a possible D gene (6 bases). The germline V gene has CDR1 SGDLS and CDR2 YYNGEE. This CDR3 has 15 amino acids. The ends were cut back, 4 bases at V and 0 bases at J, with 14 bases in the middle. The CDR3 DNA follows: TGTGCCAGCAGCCCCAGGGGTCAAACCTCCTACGAGCAGTACTTC. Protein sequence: CASSPRGQTSYEQYF.

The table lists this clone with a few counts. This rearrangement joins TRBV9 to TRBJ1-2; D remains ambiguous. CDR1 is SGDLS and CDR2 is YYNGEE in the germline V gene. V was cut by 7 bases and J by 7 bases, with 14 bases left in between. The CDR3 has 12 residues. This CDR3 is CASGPGSPGYTF. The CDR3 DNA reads TGTGCCAGCGGACCGGGGAGCCCTGGCTACACCTTC.

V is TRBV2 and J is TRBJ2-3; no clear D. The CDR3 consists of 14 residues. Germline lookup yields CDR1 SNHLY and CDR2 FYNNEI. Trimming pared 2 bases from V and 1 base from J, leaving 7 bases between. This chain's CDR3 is CASSENGGTDTQYF. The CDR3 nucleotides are TGTGCCAGCAGTGAAAACGGTGGCACAGATACGCAGTATTTT.

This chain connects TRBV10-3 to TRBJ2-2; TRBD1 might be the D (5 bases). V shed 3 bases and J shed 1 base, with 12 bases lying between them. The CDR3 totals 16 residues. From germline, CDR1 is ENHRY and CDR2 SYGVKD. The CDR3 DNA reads TGTGCCATCAGTGAATGGCTAGGGGAGAACACCGGGGAGCTGTTTTTT. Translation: CAISEWLGENTGELFF.

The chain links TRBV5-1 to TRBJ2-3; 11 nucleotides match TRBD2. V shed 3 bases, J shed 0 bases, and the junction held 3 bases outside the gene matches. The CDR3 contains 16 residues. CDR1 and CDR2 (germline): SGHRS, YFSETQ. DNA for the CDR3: TGCGCCAGCAGCTCGGGACTAGCGGTTAGCACAGATACGCAGTATTTT. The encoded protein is CASSSGLAVSTDTQYF.

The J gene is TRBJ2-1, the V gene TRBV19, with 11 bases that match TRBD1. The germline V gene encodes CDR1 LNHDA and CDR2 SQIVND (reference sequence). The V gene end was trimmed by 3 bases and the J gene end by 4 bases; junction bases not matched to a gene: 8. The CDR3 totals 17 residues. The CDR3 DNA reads TGTGCCAGTAGTATTTCACAGGACAGGGGGCTATACAATGAGCAGTTCTTC. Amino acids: CASSISQDRGLYNEQFF.

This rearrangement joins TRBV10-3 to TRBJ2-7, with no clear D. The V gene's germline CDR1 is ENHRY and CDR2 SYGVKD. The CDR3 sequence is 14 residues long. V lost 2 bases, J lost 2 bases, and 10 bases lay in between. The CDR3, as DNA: TGTGCCATCAGTGAGGGGCCGCTCACCTACGAGCAGTACTTC. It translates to CAISEGPLTYEQYF.

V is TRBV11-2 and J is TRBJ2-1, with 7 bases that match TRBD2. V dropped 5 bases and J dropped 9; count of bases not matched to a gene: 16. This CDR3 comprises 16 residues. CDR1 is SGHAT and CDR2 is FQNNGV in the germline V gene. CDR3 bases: TGTGCCAGCAGCGCCCCCTGGGAGGGCCGAGGCGGTGAGCAGTTCTTC. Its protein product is CASSAPWEGRGGEQFF.

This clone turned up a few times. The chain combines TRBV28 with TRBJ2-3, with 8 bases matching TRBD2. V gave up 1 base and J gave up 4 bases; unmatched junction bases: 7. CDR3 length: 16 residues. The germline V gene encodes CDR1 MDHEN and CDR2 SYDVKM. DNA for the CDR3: TGTGCCAGCAGTTTATCCAGCGGGAGTGCAGCAGATACGCAGTATTTT. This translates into CASSLSSGSAADTQYF.

The CDR3 DNA follows: TGTGCCAGCAGTGAAGCGACGGGAGGAGTCACCGGGGAGCTGTTTTTT. Translation: CASSEATGGVTGELFF. The chain employs TRBV6-1 and TRBJ2-2; 7 nucleotides agree with TRBD2. Trimming removed 0 bases from V and 4 bases from J; junction bases left unmatched: 5. Germline values: CDR1 MNHNS, CDR2 SASEGT. The CDR3 covers 16 residues.

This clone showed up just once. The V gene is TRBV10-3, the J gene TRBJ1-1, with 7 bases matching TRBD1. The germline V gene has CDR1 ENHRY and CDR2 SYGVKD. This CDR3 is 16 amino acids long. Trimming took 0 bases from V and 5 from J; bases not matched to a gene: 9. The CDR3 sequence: CAISESEPGGWTEAFF. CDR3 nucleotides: TGTGCCATCAGTGAGTCCGAACCAGGGGGATGGACTGAAGCTTTCTTT.

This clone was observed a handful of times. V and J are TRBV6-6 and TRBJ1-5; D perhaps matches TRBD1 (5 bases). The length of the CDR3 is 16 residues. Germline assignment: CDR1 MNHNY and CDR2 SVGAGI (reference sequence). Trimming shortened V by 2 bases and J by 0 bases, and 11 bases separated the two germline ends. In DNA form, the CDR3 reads TGTGCCAGCAGTTACCCCGACAGTTATAGCAATCAGCCCCAGCATTTT. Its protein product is CASSYPDSYSNQPQHF.

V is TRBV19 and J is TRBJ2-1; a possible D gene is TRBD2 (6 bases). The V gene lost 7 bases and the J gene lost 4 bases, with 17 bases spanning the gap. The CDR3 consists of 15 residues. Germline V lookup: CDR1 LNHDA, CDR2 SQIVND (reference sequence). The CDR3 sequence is CASNPGGALYNEQFF. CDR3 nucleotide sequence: TGTGCCAGTAACCCCGGAGGGGCCCTTTACAATGAGCAGTTCTTC.

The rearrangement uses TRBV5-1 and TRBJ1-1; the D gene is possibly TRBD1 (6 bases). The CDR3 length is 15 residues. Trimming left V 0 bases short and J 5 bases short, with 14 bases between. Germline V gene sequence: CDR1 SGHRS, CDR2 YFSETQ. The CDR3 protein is CASSLAWAGVTEAFF. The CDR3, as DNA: TGCGCCAGCAGCTTGGCATGGGCAGGGGTAACTGAAGCTTTCTTT.

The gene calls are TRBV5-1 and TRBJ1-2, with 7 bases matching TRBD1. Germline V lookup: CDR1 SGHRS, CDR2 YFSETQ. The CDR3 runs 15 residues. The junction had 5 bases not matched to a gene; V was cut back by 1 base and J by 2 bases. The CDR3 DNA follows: TGCGCCAGCAGCTTGCGCCAGGGGGAGAACTATGGCTACACCTTC. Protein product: CASSLRQGENYGYTF.